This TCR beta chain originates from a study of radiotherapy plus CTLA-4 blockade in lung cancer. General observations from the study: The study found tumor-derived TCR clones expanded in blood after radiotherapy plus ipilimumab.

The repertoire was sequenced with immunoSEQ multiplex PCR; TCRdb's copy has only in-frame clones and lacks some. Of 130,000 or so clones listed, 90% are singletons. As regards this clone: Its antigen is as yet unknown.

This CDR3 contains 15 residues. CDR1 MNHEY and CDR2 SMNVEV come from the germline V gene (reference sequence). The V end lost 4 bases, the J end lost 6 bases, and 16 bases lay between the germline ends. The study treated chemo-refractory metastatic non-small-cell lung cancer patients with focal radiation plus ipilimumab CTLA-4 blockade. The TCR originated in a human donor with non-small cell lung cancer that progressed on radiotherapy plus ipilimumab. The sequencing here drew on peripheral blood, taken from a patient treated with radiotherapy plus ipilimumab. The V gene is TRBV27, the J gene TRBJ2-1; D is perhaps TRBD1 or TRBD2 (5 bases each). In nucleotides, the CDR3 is TGTGCCAGCAGTTCGATGGACACGGGGCTCAATGAGCAGTTCTTC. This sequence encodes CASSSMDTGLNEQFF.